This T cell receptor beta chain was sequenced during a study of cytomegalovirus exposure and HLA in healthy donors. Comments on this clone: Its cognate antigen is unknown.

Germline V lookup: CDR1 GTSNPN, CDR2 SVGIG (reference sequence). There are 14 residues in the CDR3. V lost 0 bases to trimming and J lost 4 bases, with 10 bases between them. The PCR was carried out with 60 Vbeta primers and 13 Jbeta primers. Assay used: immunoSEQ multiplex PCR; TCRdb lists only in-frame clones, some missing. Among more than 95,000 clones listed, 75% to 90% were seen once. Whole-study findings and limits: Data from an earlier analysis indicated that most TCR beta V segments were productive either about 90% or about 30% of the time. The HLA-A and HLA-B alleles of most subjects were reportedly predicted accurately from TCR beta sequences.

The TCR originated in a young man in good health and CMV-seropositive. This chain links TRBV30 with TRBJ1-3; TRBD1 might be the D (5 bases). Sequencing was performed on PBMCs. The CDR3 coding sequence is TGTGCCTGGAGTGTAGGAGGGGTGGGAAACACCATATATTTT. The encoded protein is CAWSVGGVGNTIYF.